One and the same sample provided the 14 T cell receptor beta chains below, sequenced in a study of shared clonotypes between healthy human individuals (dated by TCRdb to 2020 to 2022). The library was prepared using the immunoSEQ multiplex PCR assay. The immuneACCESS repertoire file appears here via TCRdb, limited to in-frame rearrangements. These files lack a portion of the clones; in checked studies, under half of the deficit traces to unresolved V genes, and the cause of the others is not known. This sample gives nearly 1,000,000 clones in total; around 80% of them show up just once. Approximately 1.5% of the sample goes to the ten largest clones. The sample consisted of memory CD4+ T cells sorted from blood. This sample's cell subset or site label indicates: CD45RA-negative fraction. The receptors were sampled from a man between 18 and 35 years old in good health.

V usage is TRBV2 and J usage is TRBJ2-5; a weak D match, TRBD1 (5 bases). CDR3 length: 12 residues. Trimming took off 2 bases at V and 10 bases at J, with 11 bases between the two ends. The germline V gene has CDR1 SNHLY and CDR2 FYNNEI. The CDR3 is CASSEPGRDQYF. CDR3 nucleotides: TGTGCCAGCAGTGAACCGGGCAGGGACCAGTACTTC. The variable domain in full, with the rest retrieved from reference TRBV2 and TRBJ2-5, is EPEVTQTPSHQVTQMGQEVILRCVPISNHLYFYWYRQILGQKVEFLVSFYNNEISEKSEIFDDQFSVERPDGSNFTLKIRSTKLEDSAMYFCASSEPGRDQYFGPGTRLLVL.

This sequence joins TRBV6-6 and TRBJ2-5, with D perhaps TRBD1 (6 bases). This CDR3 is 13 amino acids long. V gave up 6 bases and J gave up 5 bases, with 13 bases separating them. Per the germline V gene, CDR1 is MNHNY and CDR2 is SVGAGI (reference sequence). CDR3 bases: TGTGCCAGCAGGCCACAGGGCGGGGAGACCCAGTACTTC. This encodes CASRPQGGETQYF.

The chain uses TRBV5-3 and TRBJ2-5; D might be TRBD2 (5 bases). TRBV5-3 has ORF status, its function being uncertain. V shed 4 bases and J shed 2 bases, with 12 bases lying between them. CDR3 length: 14 residues. CDR3 DNA sequence: TGTGCCAGAAGCCCTCAAAGAGGGCAAGAGACCCAGTACTTC. Its protein is CARSPQRGQETQYF.

This clone was counted only a few times. This sequence joins TRBV19 and TRBJ1-5; D is perhaps TRBD1 (6 bases). Trimming stripped 8 bases from V and 4 bases from J, with 12 bases between. Germline CDR1 is LNHDA and CDR2 is SQIVND (reference sequence). This CDR3 has 13 amino acids. CDR3 DNA sequence: TGTGCCAGTCGCCAGGGGAGGAATCAGCCCCAGCATTTT. Translated: CASRQGRNQPQHF.

The chain employs TRBV19 and TRBJ2-7; 10 bases match TRBD1. The CDR3 is 16 residues long. After removal of 1 base from V and 3 bases from J, the junction contained 6 bases not matched to a gene. Germline CDR1 is LNHDA and CDR2 is SQIVND (reference sequence). The CDR3 sequence is CASSIALTGGIYEQYF. The CDR3 nucleotides read TGTGCCAGTAGTATAGCTCTGACAGGGGGCATCTACGAGCAGTACTTC.

The gene calls are TRBV6-1 and TRBJ1-2; TRBD1 is a possible D gene (5 bases). Germline lookup yields CDR1 MNHNS and CDR2 SASEGT. The CDR3 is made up of 13 amino acids. Trimming shortened V by 5 bases and J by 5 bases, and 12 bases separated the two germline ends. CDR3 amino acids: CASSREQGYGYTF. In DNA, the CDR3 is TGTGCCAGCAGTCGGGAGCAGGGATATGGCTACACCTTC.

J is TRBJ1-2 and V is TRBV5-4; a possible D gene is TRBD1 (6 bases). The CDR3 spans 13 residues. Germline V lookup: CDR1 SGHNT, CDR2 YYREEE (reference sequence). Deletions cut 4 bases from V and 6 bases from J, with 13 bases between. This CDR3 is CASSPAGVHGYTF. In DNA form, the CDR3 reads TGTGCCAGCAGCCCAGCAGGGGTCCATGGCTACACCTTC.

The CDR3 loop is CASSSRVGGTDTQYF. Here the CDR3 DNA reads TGTGCCAGCAGTTCCAGGGTCGGGGGCACAGATACGCAGTATTTT. The rearrangement links TRBV7-2 to TRBJ2-3; D is perhaps TRBD1 or TRBD2 (5 bases each). Trimming took off 6 bases at V and 1 base at J, with 14 bases between the two ends. Germline V gives CDR1 SGHTA, CDR2 FQGNSA. The CDR3 contains 15 residues.

This chain connects TRBV18 to TRBJ2-5; 11 bases are shared with TRBD2. The CDR3 runs to 16 residues. V shed 3 bases, J shed 4 bases, and the junction held 7 bases outside the gene matches. Per germline, CDR1 KGHSH and CDR2 LQKENI. The CDR3 sequence: CASSPTLAGGRETQYF. DNA of the CDR3: TGTGCCAGCTCACCTACCCTAGCGGGAGGTCGAGAGACCCAGTACTTC.

The gene calls are TRBV18 and TRBJ1-3, with D unclear. Germline lookup yields CDR1 KGHSH and CDR2 LQKENI. Trimming pared 8 bases from V and 0 bases from J, leaving 17 bases between. The CDR3 loop spans 16 amino acids. The CDR3 protein is CASAYGLANSGNTIYF. The CDR3 nucleotides read TGTGCCAGCGCCTATGGTCTGGCGAACTCTGGAAACACCATATATTTT.

J is TRBJ1-2 and V is TRBV20-1, with D unresolved. Germline V gene lookup returns CDR1 DFQATT and CDR2 SNEGSKA (reference sequence). The CDR3 covers 10 residues. Trimming removed 5 bases from V and 3 bases from J, with 4 bases in between. The CDR3 coding sequence is TGCAGTGCTGAAGACTATGGCTACACCTTC. Its translation: CSAEDYGYTF.

In regard to this clone: This likely came from a read error, as a far larger clone is one base away. The chain has TRBV5-6 and TRBJ2-7; 7 positions match TRBD1. The J segment lost 2 bases and the V segment lost 4 bases, leaving 3 bases of the junction unmatched. The germline gives CDR1 SGHDT, CDR2 YYEEEE. This CDR3 is built from 13 residues. The CDR3 bases are TGTGCCAGCAGCCAGGGACAGACCTACGAGCAGTACTTC. Translating it yields CASSQGQTYEQYF.

The J gene is TRBJ2-2, the V gene TRBV6-1; 9 nucleotides agree with TRBD2. CDR3 size: 15 residues. Germline values: CDR1 MNHNS, CDR2 SASEGT. J lost 4 bases, V lost 4 bases, and 4 bases had no gene match. This CDR3 is CASSVGLASTGELFF. CDR3 sequence (DNA): TGTGCCAGCAGTGTAGGACTAGCGAGCACCGGGGAGCTGTTTTTT.

The chain has TRBV28 and TRBJ1-2; D call uncertain. The CDR3 has 13 amino acids. With 6 bases removed from V and 3 bases from J, the gap between germline ends came to 11 bases. In germline, CDR1 is MDHEN, CDR2 SYDVKM. For the CDR3, the DNA is TGTGCCAGCAGGGTCGGCTTACACTATGGCTACACCTTC. This sequence encodes CASRVGLHYGYTF.